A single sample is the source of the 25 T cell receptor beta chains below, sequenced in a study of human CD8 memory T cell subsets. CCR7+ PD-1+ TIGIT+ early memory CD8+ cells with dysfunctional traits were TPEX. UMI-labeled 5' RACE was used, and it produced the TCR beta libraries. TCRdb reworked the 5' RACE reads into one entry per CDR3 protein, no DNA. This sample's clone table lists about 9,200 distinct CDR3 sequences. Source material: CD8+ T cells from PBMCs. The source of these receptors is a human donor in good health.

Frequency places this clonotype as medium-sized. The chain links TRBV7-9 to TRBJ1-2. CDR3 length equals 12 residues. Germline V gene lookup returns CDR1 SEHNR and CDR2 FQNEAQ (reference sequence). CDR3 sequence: CASTGGHYGYTF.

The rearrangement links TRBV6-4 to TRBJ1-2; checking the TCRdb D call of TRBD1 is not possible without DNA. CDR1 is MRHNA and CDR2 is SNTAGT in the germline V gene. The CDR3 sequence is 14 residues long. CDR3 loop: CASSEGNRHNGYTF.

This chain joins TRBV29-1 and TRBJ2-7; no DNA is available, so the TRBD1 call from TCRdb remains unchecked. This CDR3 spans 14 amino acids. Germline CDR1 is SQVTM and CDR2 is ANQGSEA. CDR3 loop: CSVMARDGSYEQYF.

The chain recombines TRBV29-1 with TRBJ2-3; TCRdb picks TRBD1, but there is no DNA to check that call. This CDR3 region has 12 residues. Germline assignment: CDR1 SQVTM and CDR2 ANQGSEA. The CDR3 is CSNRDRGDTQYF.

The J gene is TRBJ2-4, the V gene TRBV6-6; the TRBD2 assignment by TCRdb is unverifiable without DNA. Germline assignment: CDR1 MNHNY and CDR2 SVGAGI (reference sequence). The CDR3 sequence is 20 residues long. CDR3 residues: CASSLVGWEVDLDGKNIQYF.

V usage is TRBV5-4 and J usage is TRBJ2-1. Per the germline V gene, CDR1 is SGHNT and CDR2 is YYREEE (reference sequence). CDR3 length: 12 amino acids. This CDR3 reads CASSLGGYEQFF.

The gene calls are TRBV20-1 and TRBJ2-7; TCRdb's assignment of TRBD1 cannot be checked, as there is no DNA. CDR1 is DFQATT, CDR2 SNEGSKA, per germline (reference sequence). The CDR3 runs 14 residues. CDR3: CSAIPLLSFREQYF.

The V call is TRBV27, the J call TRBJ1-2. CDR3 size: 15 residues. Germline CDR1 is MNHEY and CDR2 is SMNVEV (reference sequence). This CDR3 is CASSLSETANYGYTF.

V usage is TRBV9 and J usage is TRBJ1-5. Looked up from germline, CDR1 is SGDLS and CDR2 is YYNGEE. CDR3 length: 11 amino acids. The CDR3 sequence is CASNSDQPQHF.

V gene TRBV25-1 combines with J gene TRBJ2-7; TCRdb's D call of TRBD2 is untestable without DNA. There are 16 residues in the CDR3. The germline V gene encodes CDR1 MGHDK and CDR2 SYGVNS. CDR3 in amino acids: CASSGAQRSGYDEQYF.

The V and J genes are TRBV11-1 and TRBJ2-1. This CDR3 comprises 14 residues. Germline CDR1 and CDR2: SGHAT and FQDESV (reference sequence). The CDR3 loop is CASSLGVGDNEQFF.

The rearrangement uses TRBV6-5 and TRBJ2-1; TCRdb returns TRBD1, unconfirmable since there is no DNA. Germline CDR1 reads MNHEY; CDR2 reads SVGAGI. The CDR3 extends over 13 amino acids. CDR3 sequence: CASSYGTHNEQFF.

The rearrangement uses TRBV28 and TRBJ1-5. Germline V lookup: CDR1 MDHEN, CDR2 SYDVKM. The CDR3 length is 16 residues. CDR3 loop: CASSLSLLGSNQPQHF. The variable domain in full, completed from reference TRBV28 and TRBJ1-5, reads DVKVTQSSRYLVKRTGEKVFLECVQDMDHENMFWYRQDPGLGLRLIYFSYDVKMKEKGDIPEGYSVSREKKERFSLILESASTNQTSMYLCASSLSLLGSNQPQHFGDGTRLSIL.

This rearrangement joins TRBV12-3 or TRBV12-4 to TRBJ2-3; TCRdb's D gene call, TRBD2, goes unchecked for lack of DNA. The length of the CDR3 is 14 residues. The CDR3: CASSWRGSPDTQYF.

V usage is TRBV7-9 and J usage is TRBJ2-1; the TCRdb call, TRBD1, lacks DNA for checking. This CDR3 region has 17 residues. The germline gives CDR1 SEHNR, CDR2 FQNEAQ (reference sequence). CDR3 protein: CASSLDNRSPEKDEQFF.

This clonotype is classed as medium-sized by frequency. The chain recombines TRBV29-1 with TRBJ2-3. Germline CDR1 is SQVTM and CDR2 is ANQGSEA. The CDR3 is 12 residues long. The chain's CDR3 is CSVAVSPDTQYF.

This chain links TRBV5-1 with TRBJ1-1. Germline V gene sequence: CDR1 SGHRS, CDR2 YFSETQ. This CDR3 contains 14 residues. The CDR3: CASSLDGVVTEAFF. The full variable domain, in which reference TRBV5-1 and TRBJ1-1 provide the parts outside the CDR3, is KAGVTQTPRYLIKTRGQQVTLSCSPISGHRSVSWYQQTPGQGLQFLFEYFSETQRNKGNFPGRFSGRQFSNSRSEMNVSTLELGDSALYLCASSLDGVVTEAFFGQGTRLTVV.

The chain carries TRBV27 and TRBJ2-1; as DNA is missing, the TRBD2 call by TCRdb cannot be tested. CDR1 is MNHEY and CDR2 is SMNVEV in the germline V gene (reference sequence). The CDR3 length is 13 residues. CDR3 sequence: CASREAAGDEQFF.

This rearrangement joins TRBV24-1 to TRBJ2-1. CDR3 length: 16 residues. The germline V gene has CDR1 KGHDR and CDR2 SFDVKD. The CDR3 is CATSDFTGSSYNEQFF.

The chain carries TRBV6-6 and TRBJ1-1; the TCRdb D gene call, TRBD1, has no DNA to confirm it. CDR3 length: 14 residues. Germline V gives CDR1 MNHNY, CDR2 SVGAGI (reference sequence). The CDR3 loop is CASSYGTEATEAFF.

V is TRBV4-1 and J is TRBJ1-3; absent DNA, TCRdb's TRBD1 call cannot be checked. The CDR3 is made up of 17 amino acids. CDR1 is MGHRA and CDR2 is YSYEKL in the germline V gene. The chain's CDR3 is CASSQSGAIGSGNTIYF.

The CDR3 reads CASSPGLSSYEQYF. The chain carries TRBV4-1 and TRBJ2-7; TCRdb's D call of TRBD2 is untestable without DNA. Germline V lookup: CDR1 MGHRA, CDR2 YSYEKL. There are 14 residues in the CDR3.

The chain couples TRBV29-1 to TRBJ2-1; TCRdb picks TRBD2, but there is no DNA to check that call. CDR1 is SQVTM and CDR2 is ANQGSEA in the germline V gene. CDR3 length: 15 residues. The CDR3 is CSVDGDSGSWNEQFF.

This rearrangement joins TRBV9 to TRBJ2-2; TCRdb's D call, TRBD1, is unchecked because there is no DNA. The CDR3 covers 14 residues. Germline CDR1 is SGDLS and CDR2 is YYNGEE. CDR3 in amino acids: CASSVRGTTGELFF. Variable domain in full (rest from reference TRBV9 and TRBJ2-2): DSGVTQTPKHLITATGQRVTLRCSPRSGDLSVYWYQQSLDQGLQFLIQYYNGEERAKGNILERFSAQQFPDLHSELNLSSLELGDSALYFCASSVRGTTGELFFGEGSRLTVL.

The chain's CDR3 is CASSPSTGKNIQYF. This chain connects TRBV5-6 to TRBJ2-4. Germline-derived CDR1 and CDR2 are SGHDT and YYEEEE. The CDR3 is made up of 14 amino acids.